Each of the 12 T cell receptor beta chains below was sequenced from the same sample in a study of HIV-infected patients and healthy controls. 500 ng RNA was reverse transcribed with alpha and beta constant-region primers. Each of the alpha and beta chains got its own library through chain-specific third strand synthesis with indices. One entry per CDR3 protein results from TCRdb running MiXCR on the 5' RACE reads. Of about 12,000 distinct CDR3 sequences listed, around 9% were seen once; the top ten hold roughly a quarter. Whole blood was used without fractionation, so all unsorted peripheral T cells were included. This specimen was blood, taken before antiretroviral therapy. These receptors were obtained from an adult with HIV infection. The donor label of this sample is uncertain.

This clonotype was seen at least ten times. CDR3 DNA: TGTGCCAGCAGCTTTACAGGGGGAATGAACACTGAAGCTTTCTTT. This translates into CASSFTGGMNTEAFF. J is TRBJ1-1 and V is TRBV7-9; 8 nucleotides agree with TRBD1. The CDR3 runs to 15 residues. Unmatched junction bases numbered 3, after V lost 3 bases and J lost 0 bases. Germline CDR1 reads SEHNR; CDR2 reads FQNEAQ (reference sequence).

The chain couples TRBV20-1 to TRBJ2-7; D ambiguous. Germline V gene lookup returns CDR1 DFQATT and CDR2 SNEGSKA (reference sequence). The CDR3 spans 16 residues. Deletions cut 0 bases from V and 2 bases from J, with 17 bases between. The DNA of the CDR3 is TGCAGTGCTAGAGATCCCATCCTCAGTCCCACCTACGAGCAGTACTTC. Translating gives CSARDPILSPTYEQYF.

This clonotype was detected many times. The CDR3: CASSPRQGVYEQYF. The CDR3 DNA reads TGTGCCAGCTCACCACGGCAGGGGGTCTACGAGCAGTACTTC. The gene calls are TRBV18 and TRBJ2-7, with 7 positions matching TRBD1. Germline trimming cut 1 base from V and 3 bases from J; bases unmatched to any gene: 3. This CDR3 region has 14 residues. The germline gives CDR1 KGHSH, CDR2 LQKENI.

This clonotype was seen ten or more times. The J gene is TRBJ2-7, the V gene TRBV7-2; tentative D call: TRBD2 (5 bases). The CDR3 has 14 residues. Trimming removed 4 bases from V and 0 bases from J, with 10 bases in between. CDR1 is SGHTA, CDR2 FQGNSA, per germline. CDR3 DNA: TGTGCCAGCAGCTCTTCGGGGATCTCCTACGAGCAGTACTTC. Encoded protein: CASSSSGISYEQYF.

This clonotype appeared a few times. The chain has TRBV6-2 or TRBV6-3 and TRBJ2-5; D remains ambiguous. The CDR3 runs to 11 residues. The V end was cut by 5 bases, the J end by 2 bases, with 3 bases between. Looked up from germline, CDR1 is MNHEY and CDR2 is SVGEGT. The CDR3 region has the DNA TGTGCCAGCAGTCAGCAAGAGACCCAGTACTTC. This sequence encodes CASSQQETQYF.

In its sample, this clonotype is medium-sized. The chain has TRBV2 and TRBJ1-2, with D possibly matching TRBD1 (6 bases). The CDR3 covers 15 residues. Trimming took 6 bases from V and 2 from J, leaving 16 bases between them. Germline-derived CDR1 and CDR2 are SNHLY and FYNNEI. CDR3 nucleotide sequence: TGTGCCAGCAGAATAAATACAGGACAGAACTATGGCTACACCTTC. It translates to CASRINTGQNYGYTF.

Sample share makes this clonotype medium-sized. This chain connects TRBV27 to TRBJ1-1; D might be TRBD1 (5 bases). V lost 8 bases and J lost 7, with 20 bases in between. The germline V gene encodes CDR1 MNHEY and CDR2 SMNVEV (reference sequence). The CDR3 has 14 residues. CDR3 DNA: TGTGCCAGCCGGCCGACCCCCCGGGGCGATGAAGCTTTCTTT. Encoded protein: CASRPTPRGDEAFF.

In its sample, this clonotype was seen many times. The chain links TRBV29-1 to TRBJ2-1; the D is unclear. The CDR3 contains 10 residues. V was shortened by 2 bases and J by 7 bases, with 3 bases between the two germline ends. CDR1 is SQVTM and CDR2 is ANQGSEA in the germline V gene. The CDR3 reads CSVEQNEQFF. Here the CDR3 DNA reads TGCAGCGTTGAACAGAATGAGCAGTTCTTC.

This clonotype was detected ten times or more. This chain connects TRBV4-3 to TRBJ2-7; 11 nucleotides match TRBD2. The CDR3 is 16 amino acids. The V gene's germline CDR1 is LGHNA and CDR2 YSLEER. V lost 0 bases, J lost 7 bases, and 8 bases stayed unmatched. CDR3 coding DNA: TGCGCCAGCAGCCAAGAAACTAGCGGGGGCCAGGGGGAGCAGTACTTC. Its protein product is CASSQETSGGQGEQYF.

This clonotype showed up many times. The CDR3 is CASSLGTLDTDTQYF. DNA of the CDR3: TGTGCCAGCAGCTTAGGGACTCTAGATACAGATACGCAGTATTTT. V usage is TRBV11-2 and J usage is TRBJ2-3; TRBD2 might be the D (5 bases). The V gene's germline CDR1 is SGHAT and CDR2 FQNNGV. The CDR3 loop spans 15 amino acids. Deletions cut 1 base from V and 3 bases from J, with 11 bases between.

This clonotype has at least ten counts. V gene TRBV6-6 combines with J gene TRBJ2-5; a possible D gene is TRBD1 (5 bases). Between the trimmed V and J ends, which lost 5 bases and 2 bases, there was a span of 12 bases. The CDR3 has 14 amino acids. CDR1 and CDR2 from the germline V gene are MNHNY and SVGAGI (reference sequence). In DNA, the CDR3 is TGTGCCAGCAGTATGCAGGGCGGACAAGAGACCCAGTACTTC. Residues: CASSMQGGQETQYF.

The table lists this clonotype with a few counts. J is TRBJ2-5 and V is TRBV29-1; D not resolved. V was cut by 6 bases and J by 8 bases, with 13 bases left in between. The length of the CDR3 is 11 residues. Germline lookup yields CDR1 SQVTM and CDR2 ANQGSEA. The CDR3 loop reads CSVLQRETQYF. The CDR3 DNA is TGCAGCGTCCTCCAAAGGGAAACCCAGTACTTC.